This TCR beta chain is from a study of blood T cells in healthy people across ages (dated by TCRdb to the mid-2010s). Context from the whole study: In model experiments, template switching captured roughly one uniquely barcoded TCR beta cDNA molecule for every two T cells. To avoid experimental bias, donors of different ages were distributed randomly across sequencing lanes. The study measured age-related changes in TCR beta repertoire diversity using deep sequencing normalized with unique cDNA molecular identifiers. The donors were split into four age groups: young (average approximately 16 years), middle-aged (39), aged (over 55) and long-lived (approximately 89). The study analyzed two additional independent replicas of 1 million unique cDNA reads from the same blood draw for two donors, one aged 18 to 30 and one aged 80 or older.

This clonotype was seen more than once but under ten times. It lacks a known antigen. No base quality values were provided; no much bigger clone lies one nucleotide off. Library preparation employed 5' RACE. Sequencing was carried out with an Illumina HiSeq 2500. A second PCR of about 7 to 12 cycles was run with a J-beta primer mix and a sample-barcoded 5' primer. Each TCR beta cDNA molecule received a unique molecular identifier from a template-switch 5' adaptor carrying 12 random nucleotides. Each sample yielded at least 3 million CDR3-containing paired-end reads. First-strand cDNA synthesis was performed from all RNA using the Mint cDNA synthesis kit, with priming by a TRBC-specific oligonucleotide. Following uracil-DNA glycosylase treatment, all cDNA underwent a first 18-cycle PCR with the universal primers M1SS and BC2_uni_R. The study's processing was this. For normalization, 1 million high-quality reads were randomly selected from each sample, with every read carrying a distinct molecular identifier. Instead of being binned into consensus sequences, reads that shared molecular identifiers were thrown out. MiTCR, set to a Q25 quality threshold and the strictest error-elimination algorithm, was used for CDR3 identification, clonotype clustering and error correction. A nonparametric unseen species model using Euler transformation provided a lower-bound estimate of total TCR beta diversity. In TCRdb, the public reads were trimmed at Q25 with fastp and aligned with MiXCR, with productive beta chains retained. All rows with the same CDR3 protein become a single entry with the most common DNA and genes. The V and J calls here are based on TCRdb, not the publication. This sample has 1,500,000 or so distinct CDR3 sequences in its table, and roughly 43% of those were observed once. In total, the top ten clones hold around 4% of the sample.

Overall study results and their limits: Compared with the aged group, more naive CD4+ T cells, fewer expanded clones and increased TCR diversity were shown by the long-lived group, suggesting age selection. Estimates of total diversity from one million sequenced T cells were regarded as lower bounds and underestimates. Donor CMV infection status was unknown, potentially confounding age-related changes in expanded clonotypes. A strong correlation was found between observed TCR beta diversity and the percentage of naive T cells measured by flow cytometry. Since profiling was done on bulk unsorted PBMCs, naive and antigen-experienced compartments could not be conclusively compared. As age increased, observed TCR beta diversity per million T cells dropped in a roughly linear way, and a significant reduction was already evident by age around 41.

The donors were 40 or so Caucasian individuals from Russia, aged 6 to 90 years, who were systemically healthy. Around 9.9 milliliters of peripheral blood were collected from each donor into EDTA-treated Vacutainer tubes. Ficoll-Paque density-gradient centrifugation was used to isolate PBMCs, with at least 7 million per sample. Trizol reagent was used to extract total RNA from PBMCs, with at least 5 micrograms per sample. For every donor, an aliquot of PBMCs went through flow cytometry to measure the percentages of naive CD45RAhigh/CD27high T cells. Its CDR3 holds 11 amino acids, cysteine through phenylalanine. CDR3 DNA is the only sequence kept; it has 33 bases, read in frame from the first base. V loses 0 bases of germline sequence and J loses 7 bases, and the interval between the two ends is 4 bases. CDR1 DFQATT and CDR2 SNEGSKA were looked up in the germline V gene (reference sequence).

The sample was blood. This TCR came from a woman aged 18-29 years in good health. The chain joins TRBV20-1 to TRBJ2-1, with an unclear D gene assignment. The DNA sequence is TGCAGTGCTAGAGATCAGAATGAGCAGTTCTTC. Translated, this is CSARDQNEQFF.